This TCR beta chain was sequenced in a study of blood T cell repertoires in COVID-19. For the study at large: COVID-19 samples collected from the United States, Italy and Spain covered acute and convalescent phases. Sample material is recorded as cDNA or gDNA derived from T cells, B-cell-depleted T cells, or PBMCs.

Trimming cost V 4 bases and J 4 bases, with 14 bases left between them. This CDR3 region has 14 residues. The germline gives CDR1 SNHLY, CDR2 FYNNEI. How the authors handled the data: Scientists estimated how many nucleated cells there were by amplifying reference gene primers. Clones were sequenced by immunoSEQ multiplex PCR, and TCRdb holds only the in-frame ones, with some missing. The DNA gave D and trimming, while V, J and clone size come from that table. The repertoire holds more than 200,000 clones, with roughly 85% as singletons. The sample comprised peripheral blood. The chain employs TRBV2 and TRBJ2-7, with TRBD2 as a possible D gene (5 bases). This clonotype was obtained from a woman between 40 and 50 years old with active or convalescent COVID-19. In DNA form, the CDR3 reads TGTGCCAGCAGTGCGGGAAGCGGACCTTACGAGCAGTACTTC. Amino acid sequence: CASSAGSGPYEQYF. Filled out from reference TRBV2 and TRBJ2-7, the complete variable domain reads EPEVTQTPSHQVTQMGQEVILRCVPISNHLYFYWYRQILGQKVEFLVSFYNNEISEKSEIFDDQFSVERPDGSNFTLKIRSTKLEDSAMYFCASSAGSGPYEQYFGPGTRLTVT.